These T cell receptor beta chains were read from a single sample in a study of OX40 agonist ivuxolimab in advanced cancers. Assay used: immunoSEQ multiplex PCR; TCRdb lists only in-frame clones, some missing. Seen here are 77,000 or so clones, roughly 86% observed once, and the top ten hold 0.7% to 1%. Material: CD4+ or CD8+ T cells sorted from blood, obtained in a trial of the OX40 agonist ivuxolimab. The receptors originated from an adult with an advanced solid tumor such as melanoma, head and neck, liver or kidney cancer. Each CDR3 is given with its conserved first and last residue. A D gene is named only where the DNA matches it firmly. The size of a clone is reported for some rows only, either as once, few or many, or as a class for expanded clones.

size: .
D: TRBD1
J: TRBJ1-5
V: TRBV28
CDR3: CASSFRTGINQPQHF
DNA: TGTGCCAGCAGTTTCCGGACAGGGATCAATCAGCCCCAGCATTTT

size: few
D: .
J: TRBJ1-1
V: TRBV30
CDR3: CAWSVRRSRDTEAFF
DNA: TGTGCCTGGAGTGTACGGCGAAGTCGGGACACTGAAGCTTTCTTT

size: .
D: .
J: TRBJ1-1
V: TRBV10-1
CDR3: CASSASNRVEVVTEAFF
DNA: TGCGCCAGCAGTGCCTCGAACAGGGTGGAGGTCGTCACTGAAGCTTTCTTT

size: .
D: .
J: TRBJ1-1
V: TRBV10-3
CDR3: CAISESGTVVEAFF
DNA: TGTGCCATCAGTGAATCCGGGACGGTGGTTGAAGCTTTCTTT

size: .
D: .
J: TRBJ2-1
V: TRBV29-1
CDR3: CSVEEGANEQFF
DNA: TGCAGCGTTGAAGAGGGGGCCAATGAGCAGTTCTTC

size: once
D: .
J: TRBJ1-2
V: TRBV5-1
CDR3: CASSQDSHGYTF
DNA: TGCGCCAGCAGCCAGGACAGCCATGGCTACACCTTC

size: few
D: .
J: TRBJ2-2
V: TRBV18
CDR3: CASSPRADTGELFF
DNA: TGTGCCAGCTCACCAAGGGCGGACACCGGGGAGCTGTTTTTT

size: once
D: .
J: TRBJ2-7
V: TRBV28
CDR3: CASNEVLGNEQYF
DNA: TGTGCCAGCAATGAGGTCTTAGGGAACGAGCAGTACTTC

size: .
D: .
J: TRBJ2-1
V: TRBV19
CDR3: CASSPVERIYNEQFF
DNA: TGTGCCAGTAGCCCTGTGGAGCGGATCTACAATGAGCAGTTCTTC

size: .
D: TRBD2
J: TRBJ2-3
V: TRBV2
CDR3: CASSGIAGDTDTQYF
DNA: TGTGCCAGCAGTGGGATAGCGGGGGACACAGATACGCAGTATTTT

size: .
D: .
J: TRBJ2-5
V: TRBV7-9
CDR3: CASSARGFQETQYF
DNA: TGTGCCAGCAGCGCCAGGGGCTTCCAAGAGACCCAGTACTTC

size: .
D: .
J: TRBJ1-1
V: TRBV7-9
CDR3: CASSFKGNTEAFF
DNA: TGTGCCAGCAGCTTTAAAGGAAACACTGAAGCTTTCTTT

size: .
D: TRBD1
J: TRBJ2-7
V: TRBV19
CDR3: CASSPTGNEQYF
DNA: TGTGCCAGTAGCCCGACAGGGAACGAGCAGTACTTC

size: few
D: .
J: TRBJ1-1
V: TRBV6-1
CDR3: CASSERRGYTEAFF
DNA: TGTGCCAGCAGTGAAAGAAGGGGGTACACTGAAGCTTTCTTT

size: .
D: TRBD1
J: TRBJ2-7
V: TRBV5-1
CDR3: CASSTGQGALEQYF
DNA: TGCGCCAGCAGCACCGGACAGGGGGCTTTAGAGCAGTACTTC

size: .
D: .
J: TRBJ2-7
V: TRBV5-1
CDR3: CASDRSSYEQYF
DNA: TGCGCCAGCGACCGAAGCTCCTACGAGCAGTACTTC

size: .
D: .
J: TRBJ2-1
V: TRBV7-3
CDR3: CASSSGQGYNEQFF
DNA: TGTGCCAGCAGCAGTGGTCAGGGGTACAATGAGCAGTTCTTC

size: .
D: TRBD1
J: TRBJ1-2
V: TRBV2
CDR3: CASSYLGQGGTYGYTF
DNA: TGTGCCAGCAGTTACCTTGGACAGGGGGGAACCTATGGCTACACCTTC